Included here is one T cell receptor beta chain sequence, with context. The sample holds many counts of this clonotype. Which antigen it targets is not known. The input lacks base qualities; no much larger clone sits a single base away. Amplification of TCR beta CDR3 regions was carried out from RNA transcripts. The first round of RT-PCR for the TCR CDR3 was performed with the HTBI primer set and the Qiagen OneStep RT-PCR kit. The libraries were constructed in a second round of multiplex PCR and then size-selected and purified. Sequencing of the libraries was done on an Illumina HiSeq2000 using paired-end 100 bp reads. In the paper's pipeline: SOAPnuke was used to process the raw data, with reads discarded if the reads contained adapters or uncalled bases, had a mean Phred below 15, or lacked an exact constant-primer or identifier match. COPE v1.2.5 was used to merge the high-quality paired reads, and each unique nucleotide sequence was defined as a clonotype. MiTCR v1.1 was used to align the clonotypes against IMGT TRBV, TRBD and TRBJ reference segments. Analysis was restricted to V-J combinations with a frequency above 0.0001, which covered 99.2% of repertoires. A TCS score was defined as the ratio of F50 (clonal expansion) to E x V (chaos), with BLOSUM62-based TCRdist applied between CDR3 peptides within each V-J. Welch's t-statistics and random forest reduced 500 to 650 V-J features to under 15, which were used in a naive Bayes classifier (R e1071). TCRdb passed the public sequencing reads through fastp at Q25 and MiXCR, retaining productive beta sequences. Under each unique CDR3 protein, matching rows form one entry showing the most common genes and DNA. The V and J calls were not made by the authors but by TCRdb's processing. Across this sample there are under 450,000 distinct CDR3 sequences, with roughly 14% seen only once. The top ten clones comprise roughly 20% of the sample.

The data were obtained in a study of T cells in Graves' hyperthyroidism and ophthalmopathy (dated by TCRdb to between 2018 and 2020). Concerning the study at large: Peripheral blood was sampled at the time of initial diagnosis, prior to any treatment. TCR V-J signatures able to tell the groups apart were searched for in a discovery cohort of 90 to 100 patients, of whom more than 40 had Graves' ophthalmopathy and 57 had stable Graves' hyperthyroidism. An independent validation cohort of fewer than 20 hyperthyroidism patients and approximately 16 patients who later progressed to ophthalmopathy tested prospective prediction of ophthalmopathy. The approximately 90 discovery patients were divided at random into training and test sets in a 7:3 ratio. Thyroid tissue and blood T-cell repertoires from several Graves' hyperthyroidism patients were also compared in the study. After blood sampling, hyperthyroidism patients were treated with methimazole at a starting dose of 30 mg daily, and ophthalmopathy patients were treated with high-dose intravenous methylprednisolone. TCR Vbeta CDR3 sequencing of 120 to 150 peripheral blood samples (43 ophthalmopathy, under 80 hyperthyroidism and around 17 progressor patients) is reported in the paper. What the work shows at the level of the full study, not this receptor alone: Most expanded thyroid clonotypes (frequency above 0.001) were also detected in blood, a finding suggesting that blood repertoires may reflect thyroid immune responses. A 13 V-J signature model separated ophthalmopathy from stable hyperthyroidism, with over 85% sensitivity and 81.08% specificity in cross-validation and 80%/75% in testing. In validation, the model predicted progression to ophthalmopathy a median of 6.5 months before onset, with around 70% sensitivity and more than 72% specificity. Sample size was not statistically predetermined, and blinding of investigators to group allocation was not performed.

Including cysteine and phenylalanine, the CDR3 has 15 amino acids. Of all the DNA, just the CDR3 is kept, 45 bases in frame from base 1. Taken from the germline V gene, the CDR1 and CDR2 loops are SNHLY and FYNNEI. Trimming takes 3 bases from V and 4 bases from J, and the germline ends sit 13 bases apart. Hyperthyroidism patients were aged 18 to 65 years and newly diagnosed, with disease duration of less than 2 months. The study excluded patients with uncontrolled infections, other autoimmune diseases, pregnancy or lactation. Diagnoses were based on clinical symptoms, serum thyroxine and TRAb, thyroid ultrasound and orbital computed tomography. For progressor patients, blood was drawn at the first diagnosis of hyperthyroidism, before any ophthalmopathy symptoms had appeared. PBMCs were isolated from approximately 10 ml of fresh peripheral blood by Ficoll-Paque density gradient centrifugation. Progressor patients were defined as those initially diagnosed with Graves' hyperthyroidism in whom ophthalmopathy developed during follow-up. Total RNA was extracted using Trizol reagent, and RNA quality was assessed on an Agilent 2100 Bioanalyzer.

The V and J segments used are TRBV2 and TRBJ1-3; confidence is insufficient to name the D gene. The sequence was collected from a man younger than 40 with Graves' hyperthyroidism that later progressed to Graves' ophthalmopathy. The specimen sequenced was blood. The CDR3 corresponds to CASSDGQSVGNTIYF. The nucleotides read TGTGCCAGCAGTGACGGCCAGAGTGTCGGAAACACCATATATTTT.